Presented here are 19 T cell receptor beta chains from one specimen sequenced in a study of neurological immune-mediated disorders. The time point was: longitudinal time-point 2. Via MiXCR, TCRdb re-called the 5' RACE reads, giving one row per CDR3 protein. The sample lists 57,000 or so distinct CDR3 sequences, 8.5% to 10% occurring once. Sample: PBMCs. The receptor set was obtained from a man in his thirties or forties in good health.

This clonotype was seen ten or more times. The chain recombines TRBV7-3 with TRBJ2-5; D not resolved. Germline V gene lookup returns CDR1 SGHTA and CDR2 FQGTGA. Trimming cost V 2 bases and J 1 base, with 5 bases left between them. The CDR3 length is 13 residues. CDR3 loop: CASSLFGQETQYF. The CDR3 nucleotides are TGTGCCAGCAGCTTATTTGGCCAAGAGACCCAGTACTTC.

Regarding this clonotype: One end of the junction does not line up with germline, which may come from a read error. The CDR3 reads CALSGGARPYDQYF. The DNA of the CDR3 is TGTGCCTTGTCGGGGGGCGCGAGACCCTACGATCAGTACTTC. The chain uses TRBV10-3 and TRBJ2-7; TRBD2 might be the D (7 bases). CDR1 is ENHRY and CDR2 is SYGVKD in the germline V gene. CDR3 length: 14 residues.

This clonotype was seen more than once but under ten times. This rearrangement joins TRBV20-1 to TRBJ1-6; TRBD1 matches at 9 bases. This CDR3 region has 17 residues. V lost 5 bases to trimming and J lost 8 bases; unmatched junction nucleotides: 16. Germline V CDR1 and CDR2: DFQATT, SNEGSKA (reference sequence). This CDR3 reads CSAPTTAGTGIHSPLHF. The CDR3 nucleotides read TGCAGTGCTCCTACAACCGCCGGGACAGGGATACATTCACCCCTCCACTTT.

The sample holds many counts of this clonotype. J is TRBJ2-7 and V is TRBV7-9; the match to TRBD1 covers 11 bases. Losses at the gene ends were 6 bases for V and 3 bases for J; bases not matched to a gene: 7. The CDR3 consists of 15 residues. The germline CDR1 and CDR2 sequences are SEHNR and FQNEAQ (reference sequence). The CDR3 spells CASSISGTGGYEQYF. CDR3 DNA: TGTGCCAGCAGTATCTCTGGGACAGGGGGCTACGAGCAGTACTTC.

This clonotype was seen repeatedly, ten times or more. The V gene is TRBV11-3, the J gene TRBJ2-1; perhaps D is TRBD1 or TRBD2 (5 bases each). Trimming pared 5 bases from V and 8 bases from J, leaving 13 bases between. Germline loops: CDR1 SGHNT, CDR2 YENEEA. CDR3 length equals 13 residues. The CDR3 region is CASSPEGLDEQFF. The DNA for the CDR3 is TGTGCCAGCAGCCCCGAGGGGTTGGATGAGCAGTTCTTC.

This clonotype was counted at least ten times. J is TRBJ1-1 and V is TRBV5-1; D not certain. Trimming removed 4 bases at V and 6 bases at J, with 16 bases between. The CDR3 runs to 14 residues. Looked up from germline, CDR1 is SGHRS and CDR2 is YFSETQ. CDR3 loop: CASSNGNSASEAFF. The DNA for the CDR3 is TGCGCCAGCAGCAATGGGAACTCAGCCTCTGAAGCTTTCTTT.

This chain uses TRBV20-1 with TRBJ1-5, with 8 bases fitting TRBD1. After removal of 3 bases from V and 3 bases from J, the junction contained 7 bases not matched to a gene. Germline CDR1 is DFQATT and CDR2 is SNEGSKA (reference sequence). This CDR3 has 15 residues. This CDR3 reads CSARRPGGNNQPQHF. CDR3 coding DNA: TGCAGTGCTAGGAGACCAGGGGGCAACAATCAGCCCCAGCATTTT.

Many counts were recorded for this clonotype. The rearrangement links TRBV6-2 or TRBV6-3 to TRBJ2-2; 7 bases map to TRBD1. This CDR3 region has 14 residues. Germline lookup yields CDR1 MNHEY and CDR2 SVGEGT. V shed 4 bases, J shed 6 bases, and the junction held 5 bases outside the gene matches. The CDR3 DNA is TGTGCCAGCAGTTTAGAGGGGGCGGCCGGGGAGCTGTTTTTT. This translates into CASSLEGAAGELFF.

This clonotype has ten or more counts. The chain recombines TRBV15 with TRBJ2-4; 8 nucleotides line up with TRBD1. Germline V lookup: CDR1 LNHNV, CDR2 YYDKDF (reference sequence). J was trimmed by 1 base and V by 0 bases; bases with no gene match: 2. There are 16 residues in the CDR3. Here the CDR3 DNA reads TGTGCCACCAGCAGAGATCGGGACAGGGCCAAAAACATTCAGTACTTC. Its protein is CATSRDRDRAKNIQYF.

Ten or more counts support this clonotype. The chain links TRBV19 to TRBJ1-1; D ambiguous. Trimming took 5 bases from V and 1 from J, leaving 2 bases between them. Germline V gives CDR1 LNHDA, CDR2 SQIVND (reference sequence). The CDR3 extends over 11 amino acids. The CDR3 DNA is TGTGCCAGTAGTTCGAACACTGAAGCTTTCTTT. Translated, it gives CASSSNTEAFF.

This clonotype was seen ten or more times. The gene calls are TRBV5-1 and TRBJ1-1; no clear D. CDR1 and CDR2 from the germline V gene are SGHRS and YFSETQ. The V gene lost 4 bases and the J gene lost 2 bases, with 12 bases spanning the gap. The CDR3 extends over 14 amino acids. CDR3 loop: CASSRNSLNTEAFF. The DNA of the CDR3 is TGCGCCAGCAGCAGAAACAGCCTAAACACTGAAGCTTTCTTT.

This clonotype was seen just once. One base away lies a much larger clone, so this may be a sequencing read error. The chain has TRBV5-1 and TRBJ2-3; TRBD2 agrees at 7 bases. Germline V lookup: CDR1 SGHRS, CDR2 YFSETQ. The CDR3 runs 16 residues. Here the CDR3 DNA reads TGCGCCAGCAGCCCTCGACTAGCCCTGGGAACAGAAACGCAGTATTTT. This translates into CASSPRLALGTETQYF.

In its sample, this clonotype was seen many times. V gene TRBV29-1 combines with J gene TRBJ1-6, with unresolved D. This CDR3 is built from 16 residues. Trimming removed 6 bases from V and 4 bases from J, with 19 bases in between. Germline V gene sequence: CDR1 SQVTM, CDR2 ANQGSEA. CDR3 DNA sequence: TGCAGCGTCCGAACCGCGGGGTGGGTTTATAATTCACCCCTCCACTTT. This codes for CSVRTAGWVYNSPLHF.

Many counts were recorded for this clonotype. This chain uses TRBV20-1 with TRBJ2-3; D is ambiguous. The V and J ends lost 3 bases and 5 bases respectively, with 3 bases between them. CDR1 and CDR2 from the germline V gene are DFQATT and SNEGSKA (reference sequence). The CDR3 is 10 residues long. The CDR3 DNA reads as TGCAGTGCTAGCCGAGATACGCAGTATTTT. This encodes CSASRDTQYF.

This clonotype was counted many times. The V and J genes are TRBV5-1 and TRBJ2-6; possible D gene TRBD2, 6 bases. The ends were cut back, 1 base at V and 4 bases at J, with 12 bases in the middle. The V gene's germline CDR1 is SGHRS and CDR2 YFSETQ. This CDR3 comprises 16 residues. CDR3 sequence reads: CASSLPGGTGANVLTF. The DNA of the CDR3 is TGCGCCAGCAGCTTGCCGGGCGGGACCGGGGCCAACGTCCTGACTTTC.

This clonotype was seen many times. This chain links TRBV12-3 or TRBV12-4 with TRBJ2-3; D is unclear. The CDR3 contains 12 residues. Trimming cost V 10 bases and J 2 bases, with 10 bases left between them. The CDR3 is CAIGVFTDTQYF. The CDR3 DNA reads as TGTGCCATTGGGGTATTCACAGATACGCAGTATTTT.

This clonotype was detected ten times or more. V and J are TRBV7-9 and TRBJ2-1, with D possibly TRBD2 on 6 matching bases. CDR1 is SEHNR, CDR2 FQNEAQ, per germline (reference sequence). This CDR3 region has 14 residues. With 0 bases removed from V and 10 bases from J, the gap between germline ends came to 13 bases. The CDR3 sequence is CASSLAFGGIEQFF. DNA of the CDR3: TGTGCCAGCAGCTTAGCTTTCGGGGGTATCGAGCAGTTCTTC.

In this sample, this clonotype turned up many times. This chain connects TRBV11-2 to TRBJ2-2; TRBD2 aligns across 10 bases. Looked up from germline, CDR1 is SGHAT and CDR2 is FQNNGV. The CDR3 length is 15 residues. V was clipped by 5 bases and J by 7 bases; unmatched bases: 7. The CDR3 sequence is CASSGGGTSVGELFF. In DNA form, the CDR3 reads TGTGCCAGCAGCGGAGGCGGGACTAGCGTCGGGGAGCTGTTTTTT.

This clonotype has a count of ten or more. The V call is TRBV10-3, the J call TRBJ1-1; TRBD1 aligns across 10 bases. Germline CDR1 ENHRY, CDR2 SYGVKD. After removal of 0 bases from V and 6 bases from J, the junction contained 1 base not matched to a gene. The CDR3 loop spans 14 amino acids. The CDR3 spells CAISESTGGPEAFF. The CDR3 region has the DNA TGTGCCATCAGTGAGTCGACAGGGGGCCCTGAAGCTTTCTTT.